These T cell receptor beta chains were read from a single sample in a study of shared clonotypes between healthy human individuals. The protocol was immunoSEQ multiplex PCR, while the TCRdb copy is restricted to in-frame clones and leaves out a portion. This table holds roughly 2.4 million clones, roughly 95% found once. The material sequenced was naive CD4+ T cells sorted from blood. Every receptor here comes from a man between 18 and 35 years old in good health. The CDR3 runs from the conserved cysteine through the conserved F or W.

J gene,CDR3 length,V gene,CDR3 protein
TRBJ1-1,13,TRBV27,CASTRRENTEAFF
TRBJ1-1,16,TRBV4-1,CASSQVRTPTNTEAFF
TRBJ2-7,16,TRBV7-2,CASSYSTGTFPDEQYF
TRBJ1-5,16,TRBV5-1,CASSLDADSFNQPQHF
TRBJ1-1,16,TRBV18,CASSPPGAALNTEAFF
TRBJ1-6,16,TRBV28,CASNRDRSSYNSPLHF
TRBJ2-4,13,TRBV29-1,CSVEEGTRNIQYF
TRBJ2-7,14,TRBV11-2,CASSLYGGSYEQYF
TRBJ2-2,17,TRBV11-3,CASSLSEWQGDTGELFF
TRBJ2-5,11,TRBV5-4,CASSLQGTQYF
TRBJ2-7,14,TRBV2,CASSGRQGTGEQYF
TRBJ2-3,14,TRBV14,CASRAWQSSDTQYF
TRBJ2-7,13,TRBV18,CASSPDLSDEQYF
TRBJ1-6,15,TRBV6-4,CASSDSAGVNSPLHF
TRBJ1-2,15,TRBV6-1,CASSPRQGLNYGYTF
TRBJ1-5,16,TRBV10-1,CASSEDRGEGKQPQHF
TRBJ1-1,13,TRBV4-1,CASSQERARGAFF
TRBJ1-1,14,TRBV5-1,CASSGGTRNTEAFF
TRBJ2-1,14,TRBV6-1,CASTLGQGRNEQFF
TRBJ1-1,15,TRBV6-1,CASSPRQGRNTEAFF
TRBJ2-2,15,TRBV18,CASSAVARNTGELFF
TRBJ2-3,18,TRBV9,CASSVTGGLAASTDTQYF
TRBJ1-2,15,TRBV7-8,CASSLIGQGHYGYTF
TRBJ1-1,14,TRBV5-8,CASSTSTPNTEAFF
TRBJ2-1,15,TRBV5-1,CASSEGLAFYNEQFF
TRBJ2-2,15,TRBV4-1,CASSPNGLPTGELFF
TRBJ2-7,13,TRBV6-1,CASSELVGTEQYF
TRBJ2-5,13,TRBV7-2,CASSRQGVETQYF
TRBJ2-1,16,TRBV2,CASDATGGAYLSEQFF
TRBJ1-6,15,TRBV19,CASSPSGLINSPLHF
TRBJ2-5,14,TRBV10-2,CASGGVTTQETQYF
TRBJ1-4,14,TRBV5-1,CASSFWTGDEKLFF
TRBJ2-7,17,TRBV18,CASSPGGRTSATYEQYF
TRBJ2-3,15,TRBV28,CASSTLMESTDTQYF
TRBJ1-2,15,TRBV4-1,CASSQDEGMGYGYTF
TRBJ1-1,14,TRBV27,CASSSPDRRTQAFF
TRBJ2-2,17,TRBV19,CASSMLGTGGYTGELFF
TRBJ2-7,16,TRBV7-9,CASTLGRGPSSYEQYF
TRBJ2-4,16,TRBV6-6,CASSPEYGTTKNIQYF
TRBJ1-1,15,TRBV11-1,CASSLLRRVDTEAFF